This T cell receptor (beta chain) was obtained from a study of radiation and T cells in renal cell carcinoma. Whole-study results and caveats: From baseline, blood top tumor clonotypes peaked at 2 weeks post-radiation.

The data were produced by immunoSEQ multiplex PCR, yet TCRdb's version contains in-frame clones alone and is incomplete. This sample has roughly 64,000 clones; about 83% occur once, and the top ten carry about 6.4%. Indicated time point: blood 4 weeks post-SBRT, at nephrectomy. Treatment indicated: 15 Gy SBRT to primary tumor, nephrectomy 4 weeks later. Nephrectomy followed 15 Gy stereotactic body radiation by 4 weeks. Serial blood draws occurred at baseline and 2 and 4 weeks post-SBRT. The tumor was a clear cell renal cell carcinoma. A word on this clone: Its specificity is unknown.

V shed 6 bases, J shed 7 bases, and the junction held 7 bases outside the gene matches. CDR1 SGHTA and CDR2 FQGNSA come from the germline V gene. The CDR3 sequence is 14 residues long. The rearrangement uses TRBV7-2 and TRBJ1-5, with 9 bases lining up with TRBD1. Source: blood, taken from a patient whose treatment included radiotherapy and nephrectomy. The TCR comes from a man in his sixties with renal cell carcinoma. The CDR3 protein is CASSPDRGHQPQHF. CDR3 in DNA: TGTGCCAGCAGTCCGGACAGGGGTCACCAGCCCCAGCATTTT.